Listed below are T cell receptor beta chains from one sample, sequenced in a study of sequential checkpoint blockade in melanoma. The table came from immunoSEQ multiplex PCR; TCRdb's copy has only in-frame clones and leaves some out. Seen here are approximately 10,000 clones, 78% observed once, and the top ten hold around 10%. The input for sequencing was CD8+ T cells sorted from blood (inferred from file names), taken from a patient given nivolumab and ipilimumab in sequence. These receptors were collected from a human donor with melanoma. Both conserved end residues are part of each CDR3. D genes are given only for firm matches. Clone size is stated in some rows and not others, as once, few, many or a class when expanded.

TRBJ1-2	NA	TRBV6-1	TRBD1	TGTGCCAGCAGTCATGACAGGGGGTATGGCTACACCTTC	CASSHDRGYGYTF
TRBJ1-1	NA	TRBV5-5	NA	TGTGCCAGCAGCGAGGGACATTTGGGCACTGAAGCTTTCTTT	CASSEGHLGTEAFF
TRBJ2-7	NA	TRBV4-1	TRBD1	TGCGCCAGCAGCTCGGGACAGGGATCCTACGAGCAGTACTTC	CASSSGQGSYEQYF
TRBJ1-5	NA	TRBV28	TRBD1	TGTGCCAGCAGTCCCGAGGGACAGGGGTATCAGCCCCAGCATTTT	CASSPEGQGYQPQHF
TRBJ2-7	NA	TRBV27	TRBD2	TGTGCCAGCAGTTGGGGAGGGGCCAGCGAGCAGTACTTC	CASSWGGASEQYF
TRBJ2-5	NA	TRBV19	NA	TGTGCCAGTAGTAGTCGGGAGTTCGAGACCCAGTACTTC	CASSSREFETQYF
TRBJ2-7	few	TRBV5-6	NA	TGTGCCAGCAGCTTGGGGGACTTATCCTACGAGCAGTACTTC	CASSLGDLSYEQYF
TRBJ2-7	NA	TRBV7-9	NA	TGTGCCAGCAGCTTAGTGACGGGTAACGAGCAGTACTTC	CASSLVTGNEQYF
TRBJ1-4	once	TRBV5-6	NA	TGTGCCAGCAGTCAGTGGCCCCTTAATGAAAAACTGTTTTTT	CASSQWPLNEKLFF
TRBJ2-2	once	TRBV7-9	TRBD1	TGTGCCAGCAGCTCCGACAGGGCCACCGGGGAGCTGTTTTTT	CASSSDRATGELFF
TRBJ1-1	NA	TRBV6-6	NA	TGTGCCAGCAGCCTAGGGGGGAACACTGAAGCTTTCTTT	CASSLGGNTEAFF
TRBJ2-3	NA	TRBV19	TRBD2	TGTGCCAGTAGTATCCGGACTAGAGGGGATACGCAGTATTTT	CASSIRTRGDTQYF
TRBJ2-7	NA	TRBV6-1	TRBD2	TGTGCCAGCAGTGTAACCGGGACTAGCGTCCACGAGCAGTACTTC	CASSVTGTSVHEQYF
TRBJ1-5	NA	TRBV6-6	NA	TGTGCCAGCTTAGGGTGGGGAGACAATCAGCCCCAGCATTTT	CASLGWGDNQPQHF
TRBJ2-7	NA	TRBV27	TRBD2	TGTGCCAGCAGTTTGTCCAGCGGGACGTCCTACGAGCAGTACTTC	CASSLSSGTSYEQYF
TRBJ2-7	NA	TRBV10-3	NA	TGTGCCATCAGGCGGGGAGGTTTCTACGAGCAGTACTTC	CAIRRGGFYEQYF
TRBJ2-5	once	TRBV6-6	NA	TGTGCCAGCAGCCTGACTGAGCAAGAGACCCAGTACTTC	CASSLTEQETQYF
TRBJ2-1	NA	TRBV7-2	NA	TGTGCCAGCAGCTTATTTGCGAACAATGAGCAGTTCTTC	CASSLFANNEQFF
TRBJ1-3	NA	TRBV7-3	NA	TGTGCCAGCAGCTACGGGGTCCGTGGGGTGAGAGCTGGAAACACCATATATTTT	CASSYGVRGVRAGNTIYF
TRBJ2-7	few	TRBV4-2	NA	TGTGCCAGCAGCCAAGATGAGGGGGGGTCCTACGAGCAGTACTTC	CASSQDEGGSYEQYF
TRBJ2-2	NA	TRBV27	TRBD2	TGTGCCAGCAGTTGGACTAGCGGGACCGGGGAGCTGTTTTTT	CASSWTSGTGELFF
TRBJ2-2	NA	TRBV19	NA	TGTGCCAGTAGTATTATTAACACCGGGGAGCTGTTTTTT	CASSIINTGELFF
TRBJ2-1	once	TRBV25-1	NA	TGTGCCACCGCCGCTGGGCAAGACTACAATGAGCAGTTCTTC	CATAAGQDYNEQFF
TRBJ2-7	NA	TRBV2	TRBD2	TGTGCCAGCCTGGCGGGAGGGCCCTACGAGCAGTACTTC	CASLAGGPYEQYF
TRBJ2-1	NA	TRBV9	NA	TGTGCCAGCAGCGTAGAACAGTCGACCTACAATGAGCAGTTCTTC	CASSVEQSTYNEQFF
TRBJ2-3	NA	TRBV5-1	TRBD2	TGCGCCAGCAGCTTGGCGCTAGCGGGGGCCAGCACAGATACGCAGTATTTT	CASSLALAGASTDTQYF
TRBJ2-5	NA	TRBV5-1	NA	TGCGCCAGCGGGTTCGGGGATGAGACCCAGTACTTC	CASGFGDETQYF
TRBJ2-2	once	TRBV6-4	NA	TGTGCCAGCAGTGACTCGAGTCATAACACCGGGGAGCTGTTTTTT	CASSDSSHNTGELFF
TRBJ1-4	large	TRBV6-5	NA	TGTGCCAGCAGTTACGAGGGCGCAACTAATGAAAAACTGTTTTTT	CASSYEGATNEKLFF
TRBJ2-6	NA	TRBV6-4	NA	TGTGCCAGCAGTGAAGGAGGTTCAAGTAGCTCTGGGGCCAACGTCCTGACTTTC	CASSEGGSSSSGANVLTF
TRBJ1-6	NA	TRBV29-1	TRBD1	TGCAGCGCACGGACAGGGGAAAATTCACCCCTCCACTTT	CSARTGENSPLHF
TRBJ1-2	once	TRBV7-9	NA	TGTGCCAGCAGCTTAGGGACAGCGATTAACTATGGCTACACCTTC	CASSLGTAINYGYTF
TRBJ2-7	few	TRBV7-8	TRBD1	TGTGCCAGCAGCTTGGGACAGGGCCGGGCCTACGAGCAGTACTTC	CASSLGQGRAYEQYF
TRBJ1-1	NA	TRBV7-9	NA	TGTGCCAGCTTCAAGGGGAACGCGGCTTTCTTT	CASFKGNAAFF
TRBJ2-3	NA	TRBV9	TRBD2	TGTGCCAGCAGCTCGGGACTAGCGGAGTACACAGATACGCAGTATTTT	CASSSGLAEYTDTQYF
TRBJ2-3	NA	TRBV6-6	NA	TGTGCCAGCACGACGGGTAGAGATACGCAGTATTTT	CASTTGRDTQYF
TRBJ1-3	NA	TRBV6-1	NA	TGTGCCAGCAGTGCGACGAGGGCTGGAAACACCATATATTTT	CASSATRAGNTIYF
TRBJ1-1	NA	TRBV4-1	NA	TGCGCCAGCCCCGGCAGGGAAGTTAGAACTGAAGCTTTCTTT	CASPGREVRTEAFF
TRBJ1-6	NA	TRBV9	NA	TGTGCCAGCAGCCCTTGGGGCAGTTCACCCCTCCACTTT	CASSPWGSSPLHF
TRBJ2-7	few	TRBV7-9	NA	TGTGCCAGCAGCCAGGTCTCGGACACGGGTTCCTACGAGCAGTACTTC	CASSQVSDTGSYEQYF
TRBJ1-1	NA	TRBV19	TRBD1	TGTGCCAGTAGCAACGACCGGGACAGGATGAACACTGAAGCTTTCTTT	CASSNDRDRMNTEAFF
TRBJ2-7	NA	TRBV7-8	TRBD1	TGTGCCAGCAGCTTAGCCGGTCAGGGGGCCTCCTACGAGCAGTACTTC	CASSLAGQGASYEQYF
TRBJ2-2	once	TRBV6-5	NA	TGTGCCAGCAGTTACTCGGGCAGCGGGGAGCTGTTTTTT	CASSYSGSGELFF
TRBJ1-5	few	TRBV10-3	NA	TGTGCCACTAGCCCCGGGGGCAATCAGCCCCAGCATTTT	CATSPGGNQPQHF
TRBJ2-7	NA	TRBV7-9	TRBD1	TGTGCCAGCAGCTCGACCCGGACAGGGGACGAGCAGTACTTC	CASSSTRTGDEQYF
TRBJ2-7	NA	TRBV27	TRBD2	TGTGCCAGCAGTTTAATGGGAGGGCCTTCCTACGAGCAGTACTTC	CASSLMGGPSYEQYF
TRBJ2-3	NA	TRBV28	NA	TGTGCCAGCAGTTTCCTTCTTGGCACAGATACGCAGTATTTT	CASSFLLGTDTQYF
TRBJ1-1	NA	TRBV27	NA	TGTGCCAGCAGTCCGCCAGGGAGGCCTGAAGCTTTCTTT	CASSPPGRPEAFF
TRBJ1-2	NA	TRBV6-5	TRBD1	TGTGCCAGCAGTGACAGGGGGCCCTATGGCTACACCTTC	CASSDRGPYGYTF
TRBJ1-1	NA	TRBV7-8	NA	TGTGCCAGCAGCTTAGGCTGGCAGGGAATTATCGCTGAAGCTTTCTTT	CASSLGWQGIIAEAFF
TRBJ2-7	NA	TRBV27	NA	TGTGCCAGCAGTACAAGGGGGGGGACCTACGAGCAGTACTTC	CASSTRGGTYEQYF